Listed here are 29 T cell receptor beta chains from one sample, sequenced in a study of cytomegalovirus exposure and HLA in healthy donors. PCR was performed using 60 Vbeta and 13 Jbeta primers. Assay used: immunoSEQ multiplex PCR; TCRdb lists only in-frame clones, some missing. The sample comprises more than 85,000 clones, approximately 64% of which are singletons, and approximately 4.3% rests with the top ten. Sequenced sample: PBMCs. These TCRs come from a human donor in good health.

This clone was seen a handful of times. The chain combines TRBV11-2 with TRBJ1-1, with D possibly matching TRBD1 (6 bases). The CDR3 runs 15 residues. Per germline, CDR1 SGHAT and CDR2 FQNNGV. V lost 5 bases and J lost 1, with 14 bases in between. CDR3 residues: CASSQPGQRNTEAFF. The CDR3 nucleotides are TGTGCCAGCAGCCAACCGGGACAACGGAACACTGAAGCTTTCTTT.

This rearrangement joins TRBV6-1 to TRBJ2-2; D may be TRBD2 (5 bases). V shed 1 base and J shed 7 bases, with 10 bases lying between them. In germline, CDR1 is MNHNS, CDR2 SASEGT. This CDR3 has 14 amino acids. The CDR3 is CASSEGGVSGELFF. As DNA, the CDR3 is TGTGCCAGCAGTGAAGGGGGAGTCAGCGGGGAGCTGTTTTTT.

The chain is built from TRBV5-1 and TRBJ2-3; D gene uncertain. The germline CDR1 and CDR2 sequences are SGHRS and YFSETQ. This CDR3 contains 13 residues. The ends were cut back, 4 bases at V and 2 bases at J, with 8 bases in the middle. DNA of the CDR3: TGCGCCAGCAGCGATTCCTACACAGATACGCAGTATTTT. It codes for CASSDSYTDTQYF.

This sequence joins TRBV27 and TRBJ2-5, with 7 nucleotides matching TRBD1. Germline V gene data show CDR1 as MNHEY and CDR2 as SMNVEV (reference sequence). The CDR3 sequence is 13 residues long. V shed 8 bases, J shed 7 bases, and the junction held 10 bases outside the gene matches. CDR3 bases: TGTGCCAGCGGACAGGTGGGCTTCGTGACCCAGTACTTC. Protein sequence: CASGQVGFVTQYF.

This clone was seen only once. In nucleotides, the CDR3 is TGTGCCAGCAGCCGAGGGACAGGGGCCCATGAGCAGTTCTTC. It is translated as CASSRGTGAHEQFF. The chain carries TRBV5-4 and TRBJ2-1, with 10 bases fitting TRBD1. Germline CDR1 and CDR2: SGHNT and YYREEE (reference sequence). The CDR3 extends over 14 amino acids. Trimming cost V 4 bases and J 8 bases; bases outside gene matches: 6.

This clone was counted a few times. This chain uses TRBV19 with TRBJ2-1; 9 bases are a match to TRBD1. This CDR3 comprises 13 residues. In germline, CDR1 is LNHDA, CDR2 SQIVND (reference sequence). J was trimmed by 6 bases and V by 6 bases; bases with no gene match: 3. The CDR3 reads CASRLTGGNEQFF. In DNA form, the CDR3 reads TGTGCCAGTAGATTGACAGGGGGCAATGAGCAGTTCTTC.

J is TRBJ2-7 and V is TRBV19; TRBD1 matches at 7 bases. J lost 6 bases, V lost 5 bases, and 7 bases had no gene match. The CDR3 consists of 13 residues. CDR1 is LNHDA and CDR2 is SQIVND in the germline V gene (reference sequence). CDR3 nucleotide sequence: TGTGCCAGTAGTTATGGGCGACAGGGCGAGCAGTACTTC. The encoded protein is CASSYGRQGEQYF.

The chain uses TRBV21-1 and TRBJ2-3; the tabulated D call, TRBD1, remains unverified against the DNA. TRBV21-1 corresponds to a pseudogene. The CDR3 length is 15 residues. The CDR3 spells CASSTQGAFTDTQYF. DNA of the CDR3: TGTGCCAGCAGCACACAGGGAGCCTTTACAGATACGCAGTATTTT.

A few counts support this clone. DNA of the CDR3: TGTGCCAGCAGTTCAACCGGGACAGGTGAAGAGACCCAGTACTTC. Translating gives CASSSTGTGEETQYF. This chain connects TRBV6-5 to TRBJ2-5, with 8 bases identical to TRBD1. The CDR3 consists of 15 residues. V was pared by 4 bases and J by 3 bases, with 7 bases of the junction left unmatched. The germline V gene encodes CDR1 MNHEY and CDR2 SVGAGI.

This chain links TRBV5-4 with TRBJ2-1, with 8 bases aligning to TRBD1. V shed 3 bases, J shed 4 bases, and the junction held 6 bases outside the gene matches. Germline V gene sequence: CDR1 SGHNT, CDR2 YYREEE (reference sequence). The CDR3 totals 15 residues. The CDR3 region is CASSSTGQDYNEQFF. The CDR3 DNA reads TGTGCCAGCAGCTCAACGGGACAGGATTACAATGAGCAGTTCTTC.

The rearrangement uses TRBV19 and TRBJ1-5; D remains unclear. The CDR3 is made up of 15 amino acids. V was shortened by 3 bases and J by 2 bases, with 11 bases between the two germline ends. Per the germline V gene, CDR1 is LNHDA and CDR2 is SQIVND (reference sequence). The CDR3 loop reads CASSMSAIGNQPQHF. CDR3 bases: TGTGCCAGTAGTATGAGCGCAATAGGCAATCAGCCCCAGCATTTT.

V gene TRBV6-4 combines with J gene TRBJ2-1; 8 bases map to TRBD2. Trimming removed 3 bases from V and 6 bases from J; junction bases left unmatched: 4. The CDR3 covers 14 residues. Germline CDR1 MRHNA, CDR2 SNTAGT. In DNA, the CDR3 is TGTGCCAGCAGTGAAACTAGCGGAGTCAATGAGCAGTTCTTC. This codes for CASSETSGVNEQFF.

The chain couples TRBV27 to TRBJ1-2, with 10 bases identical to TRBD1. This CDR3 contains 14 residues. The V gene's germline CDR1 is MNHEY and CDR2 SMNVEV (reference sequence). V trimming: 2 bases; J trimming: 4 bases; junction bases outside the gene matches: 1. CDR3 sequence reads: CASSLRTGGYGYTF. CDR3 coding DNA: TGTGCCAGCAGTTTACGGACAGGGGGCTATGGCTACACCTTC.

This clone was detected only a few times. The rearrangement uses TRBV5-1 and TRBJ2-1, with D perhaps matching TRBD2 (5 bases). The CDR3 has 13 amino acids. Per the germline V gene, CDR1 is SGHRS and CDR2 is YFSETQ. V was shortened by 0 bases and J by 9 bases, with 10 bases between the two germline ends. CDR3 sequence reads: CASSLDTSGEQFF. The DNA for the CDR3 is TGCGCCAGCAGCTTGGACACCAGCGGTGAGCAGTTCTTC.

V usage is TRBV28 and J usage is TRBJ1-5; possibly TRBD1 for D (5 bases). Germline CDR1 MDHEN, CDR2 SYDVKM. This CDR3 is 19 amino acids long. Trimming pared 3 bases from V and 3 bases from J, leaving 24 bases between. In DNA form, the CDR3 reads TGTGCCAGCAGTTTCAACTCTAGACAGAACCAATATTACAATCAGCCCCAGCATTTT. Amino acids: CASSFNSRQNQYYNQPQHF. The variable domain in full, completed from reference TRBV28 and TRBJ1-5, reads DVKVTQSSRYLVKRTGEKVFLECVQDMDHENMFWYRQDPGLGLRLIYFSYDVKMKEKGDIPEGYSVSREKKERFSLILESASTNQTSMYLCASSFNSRQNQYYNQPQHFGDGTRLSIL.

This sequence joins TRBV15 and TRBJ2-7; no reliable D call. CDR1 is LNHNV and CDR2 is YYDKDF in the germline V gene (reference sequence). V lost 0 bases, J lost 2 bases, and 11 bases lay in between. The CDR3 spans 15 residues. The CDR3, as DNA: TGTGCCACCAGCAGAGATCTGGCCAGGCCCTACGAGCAGTACTTC. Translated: CATSRDLARPYEQYF.

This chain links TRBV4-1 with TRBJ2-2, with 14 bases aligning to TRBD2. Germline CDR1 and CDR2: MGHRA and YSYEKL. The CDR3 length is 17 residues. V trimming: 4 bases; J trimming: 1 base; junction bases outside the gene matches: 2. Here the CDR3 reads CASSPGLAGGNTGELFF. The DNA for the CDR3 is TGCGCCAGCAGCCCCGGACTAGCGGGAGGGAACACCGGGGAGCTGTTTTTT.

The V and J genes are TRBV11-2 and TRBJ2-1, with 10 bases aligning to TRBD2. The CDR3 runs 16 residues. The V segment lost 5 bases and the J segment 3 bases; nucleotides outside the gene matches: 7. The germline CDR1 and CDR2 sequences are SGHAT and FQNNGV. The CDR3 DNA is TGTGCCAGCAGCACCCTAGCGGGAGTGAACTACAATGAGCAGTTCTTC. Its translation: CASSTLAGVNYNEQFF.

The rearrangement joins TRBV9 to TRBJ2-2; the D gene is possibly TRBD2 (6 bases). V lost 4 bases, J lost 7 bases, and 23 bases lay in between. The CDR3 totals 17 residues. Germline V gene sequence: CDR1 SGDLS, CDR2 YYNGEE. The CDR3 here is CASSLRDSLLLGGELFF. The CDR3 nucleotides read TGTGCCAGCAGCCTCCGGGACTCACTCCTTCTGGGCGGGGAGCTGTTTTTT.

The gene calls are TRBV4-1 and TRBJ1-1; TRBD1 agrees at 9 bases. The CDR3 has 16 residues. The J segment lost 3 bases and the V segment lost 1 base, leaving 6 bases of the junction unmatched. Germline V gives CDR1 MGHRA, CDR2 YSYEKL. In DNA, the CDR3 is TGCGCCAGCAGCCAAGGGGGACAGGGTGGAGACACTGAAGCTTTCTTT. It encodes CASSQGGQGGDTEAFF.

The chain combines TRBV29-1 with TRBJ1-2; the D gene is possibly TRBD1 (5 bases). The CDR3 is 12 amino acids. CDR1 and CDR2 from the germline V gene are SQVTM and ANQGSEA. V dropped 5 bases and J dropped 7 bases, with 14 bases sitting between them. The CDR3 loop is CSVIWGLGGYTF. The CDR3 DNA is TGCAGCGTTATATGGGGACTTGGTGGCTACACCTTC.

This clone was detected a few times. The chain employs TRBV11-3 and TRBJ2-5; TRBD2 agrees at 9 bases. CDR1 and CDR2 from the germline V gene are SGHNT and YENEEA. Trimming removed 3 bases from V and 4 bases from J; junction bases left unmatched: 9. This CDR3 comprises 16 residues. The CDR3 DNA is TGTGCCAGCAGCTTGGGAGTAGCGGGAGATATAGAGACCCAGTACTTC. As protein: CASSLGVAGDIETQYF.

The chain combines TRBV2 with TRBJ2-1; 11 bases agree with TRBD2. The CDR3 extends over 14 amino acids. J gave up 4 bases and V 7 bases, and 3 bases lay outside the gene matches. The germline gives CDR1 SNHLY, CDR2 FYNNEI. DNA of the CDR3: TGTGCCAGCATCGGACTAGCGGGTTACAATGAGCAGTTCTTC. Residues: CASIGLAGYNEQFF.

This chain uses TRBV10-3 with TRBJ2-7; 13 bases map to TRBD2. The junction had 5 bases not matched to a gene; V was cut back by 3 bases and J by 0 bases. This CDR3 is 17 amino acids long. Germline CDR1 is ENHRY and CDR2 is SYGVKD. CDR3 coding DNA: TGTGCCATCAGTGAAGGACTAGCGGGAGAGAACTCCTACGAGCAGTACTTC. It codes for CAISEGLAGENSYEQYF.

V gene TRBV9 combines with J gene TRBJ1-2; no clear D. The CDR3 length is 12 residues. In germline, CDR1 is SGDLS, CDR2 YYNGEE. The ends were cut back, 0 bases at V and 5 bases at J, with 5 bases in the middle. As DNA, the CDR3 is TGTGCCAGCAGCGTAGCGGGTTATGGCTACACCTTC. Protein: CASSVAGYGYTF.

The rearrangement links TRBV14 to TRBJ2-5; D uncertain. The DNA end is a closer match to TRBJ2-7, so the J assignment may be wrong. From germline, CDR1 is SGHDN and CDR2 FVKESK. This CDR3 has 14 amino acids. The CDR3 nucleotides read TGTGCCAGCAGCCAATTTTCTTTCTCCTACGAGCAGTACTTC. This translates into CASSQFSFSYEQYF.

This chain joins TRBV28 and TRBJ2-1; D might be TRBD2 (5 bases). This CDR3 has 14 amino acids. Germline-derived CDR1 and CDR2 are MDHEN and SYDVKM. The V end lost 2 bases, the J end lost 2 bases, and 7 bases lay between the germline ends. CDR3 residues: CASSLTGTYNEQFF. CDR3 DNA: TGTGCCAGCAGTTTAACGGGAACCTACAATGAGCAGTTCTTC. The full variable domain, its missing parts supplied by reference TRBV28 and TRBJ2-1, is DVKVTQSSRYLVKRTGEKVFLECVQDMDHENMFWYRQDPGLGLRLIYFSYDVKMKEKGDIPEGYSVSREKKERFSLILESASTNQTSMYLCASSLTGTYNEQFFGPGTRLTVL.

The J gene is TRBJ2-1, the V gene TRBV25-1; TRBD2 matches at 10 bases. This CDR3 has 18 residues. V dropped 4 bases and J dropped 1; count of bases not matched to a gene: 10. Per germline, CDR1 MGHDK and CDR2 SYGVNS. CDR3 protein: CASSAIPGLAPSYNEQFF. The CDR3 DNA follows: TGTGCCAGCAGTGCTATTCCGGGACTAGCGCCTTCCTACAATGAGCAGTTCTTC.

As DNA, the CDR3 is TGCGCCAGCAGTCGCGGGGGCGCCGGGGAGCTGTTTTTT. Its protein product is CASSRGGAGELFF. The rearrangement joins TRBV10-2 to TRBJ2-2; the D gene is possibly TRBD2 (7 bases). The length of the CDR3 is 13 residues. V lost 5 bases and J lost 6, with 10 bases in between. CDR1 and CDR2 (germline): WSHSY, SAAADI.